The entry that follows covers one T cell receptor (beta chain) sequence. Its recognized antigen is unknown. Per-base quality was not reported, and no clone a single base away is much larger than it. This entry is derived from a study of T cells in Graves' hyperthyroidism and ophthalmopathy (dated by TCRdb to between 2018 and 2021). The study in broad terms: Peripheral blood samples were taken at the time of initial diagnosis, prior to any treatment. TCR V-J signatures able to tell the groups apart were searched for in a discovery cohort of 95 or so patients, of whom 43 had Graves' ophthalmopathy and some 60 had stable Graves' hyperthyroidism. Prospective prediction of ophthalmopathy was tested in an independent validation cohort of approximately 18 hyperthyroidism patients and 15 to 17 patients who later progressed to ophthalmopathy. The 100 or so discovery patients were divided at random into training and test sets in a 7:3 ratio. In about six Graves' hyperthyroidism patients, the study also compared T-cell repertoires from thyroid tissue with T-cell repertoires from blood. Following sampling, methimazole starting at 30 mg daily was given to hyperthyroidism patients, and high-dose intravenous methylprednisolone was given to ophthalmopathy patients. TCR Vbeta CDR3 sequencing of around 130 peripheral blood samples (over 40 ophthalmopathy, over 70 hyperthyroidism and approximately 17 progressor patients) is reported in the paper.

The CDR3, from cysteine to phenylalanine, totals 13 residues. The DNA shown is the 39-base CDR3, in frame from base 1. The junction carries 16 bases between V and J, which are trimmed by 3 bases and 11 bases respectively. The CDR1 and CDR2 encoded by the germline V gene are SGHVS and FQNEAQ. Moderately to severely active disease, a Clinical Activity Score of at least 3, a NOSPECS grade of at least 4, and a duration under 3 months were present in ophthalmopathy patients. Exclusion was applied to patients with uncontrolled infections, other autoimmune diseases, pregnancy or lactation. Diagnoses relied on clinical symptoms, serum thyroxine and TRAb, thyroid ultrasound and orbital computed tomography. Ficoll-Paque density gradient centrifugation was used to isolate PBMCs from about 10 ml of fresh peripheral blood. Total RNA was extracted with Trizol reagent, and quality was checked on an Agilent 2100 Bioanalyzer.

Broader findings and caveats from the paper: Most expanded thyroid clonotypes (frequency above 0.001) were also detected in blood, a finding suggesting that blood repertoires may reflect thyroid immune responses. In validation, the model predicted progression to ophthalmopathy with roughly 70% sensitivity and less than 80% specificity, a median of about 6 months before onset. Ophthalmopathy was separated from stable hyperthyroidism by a 13 V-J signature model, with around 88% sensitivity and roughly 81% specificity obtained in cross-validation and 80%/75% obtained in testing. No statistical method was used to set the sample size in advance, and investigators knew the group allocation.

TCR beta CDR3 regions were amplified from RNA transcripts. For the first round of RT-PCR on the TCR CDR3, the HTBI primer set was used together with the Qiagen OneStep RT-PCR kit. Libraries were constructed in a second round of multiplex PCR, after which size selection and purification were performed. Sequencing of the libraries was done on an Illumina HiSeq2000 using paired-end 100 bp reads. The original pipeline was this. Raw data were processed with SOAPnuke, discarding reads with adapters, uncalled bases, mean Phred below 15, or no exact constant-primer or identifier match. COPE v1.2.5 was used to merge high-quality paired reads, and clonotypes were defined as unique nucleotide sequences. MiTCR v1.1 was used to align the clonotypes against IMGT TRBV, TRBD and TRBJ reference segments. The analysis included only V-J combinations with a frequency above 0.0001, which together covered around 99% of the repertoires. A TCS score was defined as the ratio of F50 (clonal expansion) to E x V (chaos), with BLOSUM62-based TCRdist applied between CDR3 peptides within each V-J. Welch's t-statistics and random forest reduced some 510 V-J features to 13, which were used in a naive Bayes classifier (R e1071). Through fastp at Q25 and MiXCR, TCRdb rebuilt clones from the public reads, retaining in-frame beta chains. Rows are combined by CDR3 protein, so each entry shows the most common genes and DNA. V and J calls and clone size were set by TCRdb, not the authors. The sample table holds a few hundred thousand distinct CDR3 sequences, of which roughly an eighth were seen once. About a third of the sample goes to the ten largest clones.

Material for sequencing was blood. This TCR derives from a woman aged 35 to 49 with Graves' ophthalmopathy. The sequence is built from TRBV7-8 and TRBJ1-1; a tentative D match to TRBD1 spans 5 bases. The DNA reads TGTGCCAGCAGCTTTCGAAGAAACGAGGGGGCTTTCTTT. Translated, it gives CASSFRRNEGAFF.